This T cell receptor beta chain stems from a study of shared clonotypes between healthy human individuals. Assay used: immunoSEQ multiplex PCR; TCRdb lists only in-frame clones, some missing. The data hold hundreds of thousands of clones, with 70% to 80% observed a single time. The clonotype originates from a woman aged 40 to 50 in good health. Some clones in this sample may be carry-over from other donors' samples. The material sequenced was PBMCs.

The CDR3 DNA follows: TGTGCCAGCAGCCAAAGTGGACAGATACCACTTGGCTACACCTTC. Translation gives CASSQSGQIPLGYTF. The chain couples TRBV14 to TRBJ1-2; perhaps TRBD1 as D (6 bases). Per germline, CDR1 SGHDN and CDR2 FVKESK. CDR3 length equals 15 residues. The V and J ends lost 2 bases and 7 bases respectively, with 17 bases between them.